These T cell receptor beta chains were read from a single sample in a study of blood T cells in healthy people across ages. Using its own MiXCR run on the 5' RACE reads, TCRdb lists one record per CDR3 protein. The table lists 1.4 million to 1.5 million distinct CDR3 sequences, approximately 42% of them singletons. Source material: blood. The receptors originated from a woman between 18 and 29 years old in good health. Each CDR3 is given with its conserved first and last residue. The order of the fields is V gene, J gene, CDR3 protein.

v_call: TRBV12-3/TRBV12-4
j_call: TRBJ2-1
cdr3_aa: CASSFNPSGTEQFF

v_call: TRBV4-2
j_call: TRBJ1-1
cdr3_aa: CASSQGGPEAFF

v_call: TRBV20-1
j_call: TRBJ2-5
cdr3_aa: CSARDPLLAGGQETQYF

v_call: TRBV25-1
j_call: TRBJ2-5
cdr3_aa: CASSEIGRAQETQYF

v_call: TRBV20-1
j_call: TRBJ1-6
cdr3_aa: CSARSGPYNSPLHF

v_call: TRBV19
j_call: TRBJ1-2
cdr3_aa: CASTADLNYGYTF

v_call: TRBV4-1
j_call: TRBJ2-7
cdr3_aa: CASSPGPLGGLSYYEQYF

v_call: TRBV4-1
j_call: TRBJ2-7
cdr3_aa: CASSPWDGGYEQYF

v_call: TRBV24-1
j_call: TRBJ2-5
cdr3_aa: CATSDRTGKETQYF

v_call: TRBV9
j_call: TRBJ2-1
cdr3_aa: CASSPRPIGGGRDEQFF

v_call: TRBV24-1
j_call: TRBJ2-3
cdr3_aa: CATSGIPGQAGADTQYF

v_call: TRBV5-1
j_call: TRBJ2-3
cdr3_aa: CASGPGEDTQYF

v_call: TRBV7-6
j_call: TRBJ2-3
cdr3_aa: CASSRKGAGTDTQYF

v_call: TRBV28
j_call: TRBJ2-3
cdr3_aa: CASSTSTRTDTQYF

v_call: TRBV5-1
j_call: TRBJ1-1
cdr3_aa: CASSKEDRANTEAFF

v_call: TRBV7-9
j_call: TRBJ1-2
cdr3_aa: CASSLAGTTSNSGYTF

v_call: TRBV12-3/TRBV12-4
j_call: TRBJ2-1
cdr3_aa: CASSFLAAMRTNEQFF

v_call: TRBV29-1
j_call: TRBJ1-1
cdr3_aa: CSVADGNTEAFF

v_call: TRBV6-5
j_call: TRBJ1-1
cdr3_aa: CASSLTGTANTEAFF

v_call: TRBV4-2
j_call: TRBJ2-7
cdr3_aa: CASSQEASRAGSYEQYF

v_call: TRBV5-1
j_call: TRBJ1-1
cdr3_aa: CASSLDLTTNTEAFF

v_call: TRBV20-1
j_call: TRBJ1-1
cdr3_aa: CSARDGGWNTEAFF

v_call: TRBV28
j_call: TRBJ2-3
cdr3_aa: CASREAVGGRTDTQYF

v_call: TRBV12-3/TRBV12-4
j_call: TRBJ1-4
cdr3_aa: CASSPSNGTGTYNEKLFF

v_call: TRBV5-1
j_call: TRBJ1-1
cdr3_aa: CASSLDFGGHTEAFF

v_call: TRBV20-1
j_call: TRBJ2-3
cdr3_aa: CSALSGDRGATDTQYF

v_call: TRBV6-6
j_call: TRBJ1-2
cdr3_aa: CASSNRGQGSYGYTF

v_call: TRBV20-1
j_call: TRBJ1-1
cdr3_aa: CSASLGTDTEAFF

v_call: TRBV12-5
j_call: TRBJ2-7
cdr3_aa: CASGLSAGLAEYEQYF

v_call: TRBV29-1
j_call: TRBJ1-1
cdr3_aa: CSVVAPNTEAFF

v_call: TRBV20-1
j_call: TRBJ2-7
cdr3_aa: CSARAAYYEQYF

v_call: TRBV29-1
j_call: TRBJ2-3
cdr3_aa: CSVEGPLAGTDTQYF

v_call: TRBV12-3/TRBV12-4
j_call: TRBJ2-1
cdr3_aa: CASSLAQSGRYNEQFF

v_call: TRBV5-1
j_call: TRBJ2-3
cdr3_aa: CASSYQGQGGTQYF

v_call: TRBV20-1
j_call: TRBJ2-2
cdr3_aa: CSARAPGMDTGELFF

v_call: TRBV12-3/TRBV12-4
j_call: TRBJ2-7
cdr3_aa: CASRHPGASYEQYF

v_call: TRBV2
j_call: TRBJ2-7
cdr3_aa: CASRTGTGEAYEQYF

v_call: TRBV27
j_call: NA
cdr3_aa: CASSRQGEYEQYF

v_call: TRBV12-3/TRBV12-4
j_call: TRBJ2-4
cdr3_aa: CASSLGREGKNIQYF

v_call: TRBV27
j_call: TRBJ2-1
cdr3_aa: CASSGGLVQFF

v_call: TRBV6-1
j_call: TRBJ2-5
cdr3_aa: CASSEMGDLYEQYF

v_call: TRBV5-1
j_call: TRBJ2-5
cdr3_aa: CASSDPLGYQETQYF

v_call: TRBV7-2
j_call: TRBJ2-1
cdr3_aa: CASSSGTSGVYNEQFF

v_call: TRBV21-1
j_call: TRBJ1-3
cdr3_aa: CASSKPGGSSGNTIYF

v_call: TRBV12-3/TRBV12-4
j_call: TRBJ2-1
cdr3_aa: CASSGGGGGGGEQFF

v_call: TRBV7-8
j_call: TRBJ2-1
cdr3_aa: CASSSPTGSSYNEQFF

v_call: TRBV7-9
j_call: TRBJ2-7
cdr3_aa: CASSSLYGNTYEQYF

v_call: TRBV3-1
j_call: TRBJ1-2
cdr3_aa: CASSQDEGRGYGYTF

v_call: TRBV20-1
j_call: NA
cdr3_aa: CSAPTSGVSSYNEQYF

v_call: TRBV6-6
j_call: TRBJ1-1
cdr3_aa: CASSQSAEAFF

v_call: TRBV12-5
j_call: TRBJ2-5
cdr3_aa: CASGLVAGGPDEQYF

v_call: TRBV2
j_call: TRBJ1-4
cdr3_aa: CASSGGRINEKLFF

v_call: TRBV4-1
j_call: TRBJ1-2
cdr3_aa: CASSQASGSYGYTF

v_call: TRBV7-6
j_call: TRBJ2-7
cdr3_aa: CATGQDNSYEQYF

v_call: TRBV10-3
j_call: TRBJ1-4
cdr3_aa: CAISESGQGGEKLFF

v_call: TRBV6-5
j_call: TRBJ2-5
cdr3_aa: CASRPDGQETQYF

v_call: TRBV9
j_call: TRBJ2-3
cdr3_aa: CASSYELSPPGTQYF